This T cell receptor (beta chain) was recorded in a study of cytomegalovirus exposure and HLA in healthy donors. The study, taken as a whole, reports: Sequencing likely generated an artifact that appeared as a cluster of highly shared sequence variants. Cytomegalovirus status, reportedly, was diagnosed with high specificity and sensitivity by the classifier.

The germline V gene encodes CDR1 SGDLS and CDR2 YYNGEE. The V end was cut by 5 bases, the J end by 4 bases, with 12 bases between. The CDR3 runs to 13 residues. PCR used 60 Vbeta primers and 13 Jbeta primers. This table comes from immunoSEQ multiplex PCR, and its TCRdb copy is limited to in-frame clones, with some not included. This table has 150,000 to 200,000 clones, around three quarters appearing once. Likely unrecorded immune exposures existed in these nominally healthy donors. For this clone: What it binds is not known.

Sequencing used PBMCs. The sequence derives from a woman under 40 in good health and CMV-seronegative. This chain connects TRBV9 to TRBJ1-2; D not certain. This CDR3 reads CASSANRIYGYTF. In DNA, the CDR3 is TGTGCCAGCAGTGCCAACAGAATCTATGGCTACACCTTC.